This T cell receptor (beta chain) was observed in a study of shared clonotypes between healthy human individuals. Profiled with immunoSEQ multiplex PCR; TCRdb holds only in-frame clones, not every one. This repertoire shows fewer than 400,000 clones, about 74% found once; its top ten account for 10%. V lost 2 bases to trimming and J lost 0 bases, with 10 bases between them. Germline loops: CDR1 SGHNT, CDR2 YYREEE (reference sequence). This CDR3 has 15 amino acids. The sample was memory CD4+ T cells sorted from blood. As for subset: CD45RA-negative fraction. The TCR was taken from a man aged 30 to 45 in good health. This rearrangement joins TRBV5-4 to TRBJ2-3, with a weak D call TRBD2 (6 bases). The CDR3 protein is CASSLRGASTDTQYF. The CDR3, as DNA: TGTGCCAGCAGCTTACGCGGGGCAAGCACAGATACGCAGTATTTT.